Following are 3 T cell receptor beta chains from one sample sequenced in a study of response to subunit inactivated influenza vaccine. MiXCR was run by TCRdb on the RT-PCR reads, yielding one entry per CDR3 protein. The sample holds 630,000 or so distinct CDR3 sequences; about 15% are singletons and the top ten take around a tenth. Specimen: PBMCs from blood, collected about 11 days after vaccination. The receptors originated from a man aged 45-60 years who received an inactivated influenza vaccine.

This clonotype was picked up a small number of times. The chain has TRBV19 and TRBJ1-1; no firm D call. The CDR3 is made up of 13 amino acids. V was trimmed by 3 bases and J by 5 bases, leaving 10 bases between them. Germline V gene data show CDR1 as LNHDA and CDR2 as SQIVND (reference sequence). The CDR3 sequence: CASSMNRRTEAFF. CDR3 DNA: TGTGCCAGTAGTATGAATCGCCGGACTGAAGCTTTCTTT.

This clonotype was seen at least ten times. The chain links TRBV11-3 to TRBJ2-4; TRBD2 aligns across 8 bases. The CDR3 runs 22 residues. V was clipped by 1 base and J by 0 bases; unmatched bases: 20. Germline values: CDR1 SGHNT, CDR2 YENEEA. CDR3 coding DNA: TGTGCCAGCAGCTTAGGGGGGGCCAAACTAGCGGTGCCCCCCCTAGCCAAAAACATTCAGTACTTC. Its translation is CASSLGGAKLAVPPLAKNIQYF.

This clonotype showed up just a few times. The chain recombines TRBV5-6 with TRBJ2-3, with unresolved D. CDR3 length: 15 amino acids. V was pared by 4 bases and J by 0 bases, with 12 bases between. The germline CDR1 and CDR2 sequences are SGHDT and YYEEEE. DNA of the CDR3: TGTGCCAGCAGCCCGGACGGAACTAGCACAGATACGCAGTATTTT. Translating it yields CASSPDGTSTDTQYF.